Reported below is one TCR beta chain. The entry originates in a study of blood T cell repertoires in COVID-19. Study-level information: Both acute and convalescent COVID-19 samples were obtained from the United States, Italy and Spain.

Per the study methods: The assay estimated nucleated cells by amplifying reference gene primers. The repertoire was sequenced with immunoSEQ multiplex PCR; TCRdb's copy has only in-frame clones and lacks some. For V, J and clone size, that table is used; D and trimming come from the DNA. This table holds some 170,000 clones, over 70% found once. The CDR3 has 16 residues. Losses at the gene ends were 2 bases for V and 5 bases for J; bases not matched to a gene: 5. The germline gives CDR1 SGDLS, CDR2 YYNGEE. This chain connects TRBV9 to TRBJ2-5, with 14 bases matching TRBD2. What was sequenced was peripheral blood. This TCR came from a woman aged 40 to 50 with COVID-19, enrolled during active disease. CDR3 sequence (DNA): TGTGCCAGCAGCGTGACTAGCGGGGGGGCCTGGGAGACCCAGTACTTC. Encoded protein: CASSVTSGGAWETQYF.